This TCR beta chain was recorded in a study of cytomegalovirus exposure and HLA in healthy donors (TCRdb year 2017). Describing the broader study: An earlier analysis of fewer than 750 of the donors reported approximately 300 Gb of sequence data and 90 million to 120 million unique TCR beta sequences obtained from approximately 180 million T cells. An early release that covered fewer than 800 HLA-typed donors contained 300 to 350 gigabases of sequencing data and 75 million to 100 million unique TCR sequences. Among the roughly 400 genotyped donors, around 81% belonged to the genetic ancestry cluster associated with self-reported Caucasian donors. The study aimed to test whether cataloging public T cell receptors could reveal signatures of past pathogen exposure. The study profiled the T cell repertoires of about 640 subjects by immunosequencing and related them to cytomegalovirus serostatus. In addition to the first cohort of hundreds of subjects, a separate validation cohort of 120 different subjects was used. The study combined high-throughput TCR immunosequencing, statistical association of individual TCRs with disease status, and machine learning to predict cytomegalovirus infection status. To study patterns of TCR occurrence, a later analysis re-analyzed previously published TCR beta repertoires from 650 to 750 donors and added high-resolution HLA genotyping. The later analysis used no new phenotypic data to find candidate immune exposures, relying instead on TCR beta sequences and their occurrence across donors. An earlier analysis of 587 of the donors used high-throughput TCR beta sequencing to judge whether each TCR beta V gene segment behaved as functional or pseudogenic. Donor age, sex, ethnicity and CMV serostatus were compiled alongside the repertoire data. A later genetic analysis took genome-wide SNP genotypes for about 65% of the 666 donors and used that subset as a discovery cohort. Every discovery cohort repertoire had been produced on one sequencing platform. Both class I and class II loci were covered by HLA typing, at four-digit resolution. Typing coverage varied by locus: 629-630 donors for A, B, C, DRB1 and DQB1; roughly 520 for DQA1; nearly 610 for DPA1; 450 to 480 for DPB1. Five DR-DQ haplotypes were handled as single units for association and clustering, since linkage in the cohort was strong. Across around 400 genotyped donors of the cohort, an average of about 250,000 unique TCR beta nucleotide sequences per donor were sequenced, and approximately 17% of those sequences were non-productive. Summary of the overall study and its limitations: Most TCR sequences were observed very rarely across donors, whereas some public TCRs were present in many individuals. In a later analysis, some 18,000 TCR beta sequences were associated with specific HLA alleles at a false discovery rate of 0.05. In vitro tests confirmed that a few of the cytomegalovirus-associated TCR beta chains recognize cytomegalovirus antigens. A total of about 180 TCR beta chains were listed by the study as associated with cytomegalovirus. Correlated functional status among segregating V segments might be attributable to linkage disequilibrium, but an unknown experimental factor could not be ruled out. In a later analysis, TCR association rates were found to vary across HLA loci, with the most associated TCRs seen for DRB1 alleles and the fewest for HLA-C alleles. A group of highly shared sequence variants was considered likely to be a technical artifact of the sequencing pipeline. A later genetic analysis reported fewer N-insertions in productive TCRs among donors in an Asian-associated ancestry cluster than the roughly 620-donor mean. For the cohort, immune exposure information was limited to CMV serostatus. Because HLA typing was missing for some donors at each locus, association tests included only the typed subset. When HLA alleles, especially DR and DQ, strongly co-occurred, attributing TCR associations to individual alleles was difficult. Presence/absence analyses assumed roughly uniform sequencing depth across donors, an assumption that may not hold. A later analysis found that most CMV-associated TCR beta chains appeared HLA-restricted, with HLA associations seemingly driven largely by CMV exposure. In an earlier analysis of 587 of the donors, most TCR beta V segments appeared in productive rearrangements about 90% or about 30% of the time, broadly matching IMGT annotations. This cohort had only TCR beta chains sequenced, and the lack of alpha or paired-chain data limited which features could be detected. According to a later analysis, parvovirus B19, influenza, CMV and Epstein-Barr virus appeared linked to several top co-occurrence clusters. The classifier was reported to diagnose cytomegalovirus status with high specificity and sensitivity in both the original cohort and the validation cohort. An association between a missense DCLRE1C variant and V-gene and J-gene trimming of TCR beta chains was found in a later genetic analysis and replicated in an independent cohort. A further reported finding was that TCR beta sequences accurately predicted the HLA-A and HLA-B alleles for most subjects in the first cohort. In a later analysis, HLA-associated TCR beta chains were found to be more clonally expanded and to have lower generation probabilities than equally common non-associated chains. Because the 87-base-pair reads could not distinguish some IMGT-functional V segments, including TRBV6-2 and TRBV6-3, those segments were excluded. Because counts were too low, around 18 rarely observed V segments, including chromosome 9 orphons, were left out of the earlier analysis of 587 of the donors. According to the authors, the approach could potentially be generalized to other disease states and immunological phenotypes.

Libraries were constructed by the immunoSEQ multiplex PCR assay. For the multiplex PCR, a mixture combining 60 forward primers for TCR Vbeta segments and 13 reverse primers for TCR Jbeta segments was used. A multiplex PCR assay on genomic DNA amplified the CDR3 region of rearranged TCR beta genes. The amplified TCR beta libraries were sequenced on the Illumina HiSeq System as 87-base-pair reads. Per the authors' processing: A later analysis counted tens of millions of unique TCR beta chains across the 550 to 750 repertoires, and roughly 10 million of these chains were shared by at least two donors. To remove PCR and sequencing errors, raw reads were error-corrected and collapsed into unique sequences using a nearest-neighbor algorithm that merged closely related sequences. Alignment of CDR3 sequences to IMGT reference sequences was used to assign V, D and J gene segments. For a sequence to be retained, a match of at least six nucleotides to both a V gene segment and a J gene segment was required. Rearrangements were classified as productive when the CDR3 lacked stop codons and remained in frame with V and J, and all other rearrangements were classified as non-productive. CDR3 was defined according to IMGT convention as the region running from the second conserved V-encoded cysteine to the conserved J-encoded phenylalanine. In an earlier analysis of around 600 of the donors, sequences lacking an unambiguous match to a single V gene segment were excluded. In an earlier analysis of roughly 600 of the donors, a V segment was called functional when productive rearrangements were above 56.7%, and segregating when the standard deviation between donors exceeded 5%. A statistical classification framework was developed to diagnose cytomegalovirus status using the catalog of TCR beta chain sequences. V and J gene assignment, in a later analysis, came from comparing TCR nucleotide sequences with IMGT/GENE-DB human TR gene sequences. The TCRdist pipeline was used in a later analysis to assign CDR3 sequences and most-parsimonious VDJ recombination scenarios. In a later analysis, each TCR beta chain was defined by its CDR3 amino acid sequence together with its V-gene family, and reads without a unique V-gene family were excluded. As a way to deal with suspected cross-contamination and a sequencing artifact, a later analysis dropped over 550 nucleotide sequences that were highly shared and had low generation probability. In a later analysis, a clonal expansion index was calculated for each public chain from normalized within-repertoire ranks of inferred template counts. In a later analysis, generation probabilities were computed using a VDJ recombination model fitted to out-of-frame rearrangements, and the results were checked against IGoR. Hypergeometric tests were used in a later analysis to score TCR-TCR, TCR-HLA and TCR-CMV co-occurrence, with a repertoire-size bias correction applied to the TCR pairs. In a later analysis, false discovery rates were estimated by permuting HLA or CMV assignments 20 times. In a later analysis, co-occurring TCRs were grouped using DBSCAN, and TCRdist sequence similarity was added for clustering within HLA-allele-positive subsets. For co-occurrence clustering, repertoires with fewer than 30,000 or more than 120,000 public chains were excluded, along with 4 to 6 repertoires with anomalous nucleotide sharing. Not all clones reach the TCRdb copy of this immuneACCESS table, which keeps in-frame sequences only. Checked studies attribute under half of the gap to unresolved V genes and leave the rest unexplained. For V, J and clone size, that table is used; D and trimming come from the DNA. A total of approximately 150,000 clones appear in this sample, approximately 76% of them only once. The top ten clones comprise around 1.4% of the sample.

Worth noting for this clone: Its cognate antigen has yet to be identified. Qualities for individual bases were not recorded, and no much larger clone is one base off.

The germline V gene encodes CDR1 MDHEN and CDR2 SYDVKM. V is cut back by 6 bases and J by 7 bases, with 14 bases in the junction unmatched. The CDR3 runs 16 residues from the cysteine to the phenylalanine. Of all the DNA, just the CDR3 is kept, 48 bases in frame from base 1. The cohort was made up of about 610 healthy bone marrow donors. At the time of sampling, all cohort members were nominally healthy, though unrecorded immune exposures were likely present. The donor was CMV seronegative and belonged to the group of around 350 seronegative cohort members. A peripheral blood sample was collected from each donor, and TCR beta sequencing was performed on peripheral blood mononuclear cells. The Qiagen DNeasy Blood Extraction Kit was used to extract genomic DNA from the blood cell samples.

The specimen sequenced was PBMCs. The sequence joins TRBV28 to TRBJ2-7; the junction holds 11 bases that match TRBD2. The sequence came from a man aged 55 to 70 in good health and CMV-seronegative. The CDR3 protein is CASRLGTLAGVREQYF. The nucleotide sequence reads as follows: TGTGCCAGCAGATTGGGTACACTAGCGGGAGTTAGGGAGCAGTACTTC.